A selection of T cell receptor beta chains follows, all from one sample in a study of blood T cell repertoires in COVID-19. Assay: immunoSEQ multiplex PCR; the TCRdb copy retains only in-frame clones and omits some. The repertoire holds about 190,000 clones, 84% seen once, with approximately 5.1% in the top ten. Sequencing input: peripheral blood. The receptors were gathered from a woman aged 70 to 79 with active or convalescent COVID-19. Each CDR3 is given with its conserved first and last residue. The D gene is left open where the match is weak. Only some rows state a clone size, as once, few, many or a class for expanded clones.

>TRBV19|.|.|TRBJ1-1
CASTPGGVRGITEAFF
TGTGCCAGTACCCCTGGGGGTGTCAGGGGAATCACTGAAGCTTTCTTT
>TRBV7-6|.|TRBD2|TRBJ2-1
CASSFPFETSGSFSDEQFF
TGTGCCAGCAGCTTCCCGTTCGAGACTAGCGGGAGCTTCTCCGACGAGCAGTTCTTC
>TRBV25-1|.|.|TRBJ2-3
CASSEWGGGTDTQYF
TGTGCCAGCAGTGAATGGGGAGGCGGCACAGATACGCAGTATTTT
>TRBV28|.|TRBD1|TRBJ2-1
CASSFPGTGYNEQFF
TGTGCCAGCAGTTTCCCTGGGACAGGGTATAATGAGCAGTTCTTC
>TRBV5-4|.|.|TRBJ2-1
CASSRDTDTRNEQFF
TGTGCCAGCAGCCGAGACACTGACACTCGGAATGAGCAGTTCTTC
>TRBV29-1|once|.|TRBJ2-7
CSVEFSFSYEQYF
TGCAGCGTTGAATTTTCTTTTTCCTACGAGCAGTACTTC
>TRBV19|few|.|TRBJ1-5
CASSIGNQPQHF
TGTGCCAGTAGTATCGGGAATCAGCCCCAGCATTTT
>TRBV30|.|TRBD2|TRBJ2-2
CAWSSGGRETGELFF
TGTGCCTGGAGTTCCGGCGGGAGGGAAACCGGGGAGCTGTTTTTT
>TRBV19|.|TRBD2|TRBJ2-2
CASMFREGPGELFF
TGTGCCAGTATGTTCCGGGAGGGCCCTGGGGAGCTGTTTTTT
>TRBV20-1|.|TRBD2|TRBJ2-3
CSASKLAGGPEAPTDTQYF
TGCAGTGCTAGTAAGCTAGCGGGAGGGCCTGAGGCCCCCACAGATACGCAGTATTTT
>TRBV7-5|.|.|TRBJ2-7
CARSLAQWTSGSPSYEQYF
TGTGCCAGAAGCTTAGCTCAATGGACTAGCGGGAGTCCGTCCTACGAGCAGTACTTC
>TRBV5-1|.|.|TRBJ2-3
CASSLVLAGHTDTQYF
TGCGCCAGCAGCTTGGTTCTTGCGGGCCACACAGATACGCAGTATTTT
>TRBV18|.|TRBD1|TRBJ1-2
CASSPLQGVDGYTF
TGTGCCAGCTCACCCTTACAGGGGGTGGATGGCTACACCTTC
>TRBV2|.|.|TRBJ1-1
CASSFGRRQTEAFF
TGTGCCAGCAGCTTTGGCAGGCGTCAGACTGAAGCTTTCTTT
>TRBV11-2|.|TRBD1|TRBJ1-3
CASSLVGADRVVSGNTIYF
TGTGCCAGCAGCTTAGTGGGAGCGGACAGGGTAGTCTCTGGAAACACCATATATTTT
>TRBV28|.|TRBD1|TRBJ2-3
CASSFSGTGTDTQYF
TGTGCCAGCAGTTTCTCCGGGACAGGCACAGATACGCAGTATTTT
>TRBV7-2|few|TRBD2|TRBJ2-1
CASSSQAGTRRSNEQFF
TGTGCCAGCAGCTCCCAGGCCGGGACTAGAAGGTCCAATGAGCAGTTCTTC
>TRBV9|once|.|TRBJ1-1
CASSASSGENTEAFF
TGTGCCAGCAGCGCCTCCTCAGGGGAGAACACTGAAGCTTTCTTT
>TRBV2|.|.|TRBJ2-7
CASSAGPLRGYEQYF
TGTGCCAGCAGTGCGGGTCCCCTCCGAGGCTACGAGCAGTACTTC
>TRBV4-2|.|.|TRBJ2-2
CASRGLILTGELFF
TGTGCCAGCAGGGGACTCATTCTCACCGGGGAGCTGTTTTTT
>TRBV7-9|.|.|TRBJ1-4
CASSLAQGEKLFF
TGTGCCAGCAGCTTAGCGCAGGGTGAAAAACTGTTTTTT
>TRBV5-6|.|.|TRBJ2-7
CASSLRPPGLLLSDF
TGTGCCAGCAGTTTGCGTCCCCCGGGACTCCTCCTTTCGGACTTC
>TRBV7-2|.|.|TRBJ2-3
CASISPSTDTQYF
TGTGCCAGCATATCCCCTAGCACAGATACGCAGTATTTT
>TRBV10-3|once|.|TRBJ2-3
CAISVSADTQYF
TGTGCCATCAGTGTTTCTGCAGATACGCAGTATTTT
>TRBV7-9|.|.|TRBJ1-1
CATLEGAWTEAFF
TGTGCCACCCTGGAGGGTGCGTGGACTGAAGCTTTCTTT
>TRBV7-9|.|.|TRBJ1-1
CASSLQRREEAFF
TGTGCCAGCAGCCTACAGAGGCGGGAGGAAGCTTTCTTT
>TRBV6-5|.|TRBD1|TRBJ1-1
CASSYSGDRSGAFF
TGTGCCAGCAGTTACTCCGGGGACAGATCGGGAGCTTTCTTT
>TRBV3-1/TRBV3-2|.|TRBD1|TRBJ2-7
CASSWTGASYEQYF
TGTGCCAGCAGCTGGACAGGGGCGTCCTACGAGCAGTACTTC